This section outlines one T cell receptor beta chain sequence together with its context. Its specificity is not known. These data come from a study of shared clonotypes between healthy human individuals. In the study overall: A donor's plate count was three for CD4 naive and three for CD4 memory; CD8 naive had two and CD8 memory one. Regarding the study as a whole: Limitation of the genetic and exposure-history diversity represented came from the few donors. Despite large depth, sorted-subset datasets appeared incompletely sequenced.

The repertoire was sequenced with immunoSEQ multiplex PCR; TCRdb's copy has only in-frame clones and lacks some. Here the sample spans just over 2,000,000 clones, 90% to 95% being singletons. Germline values: CDR1 SGHTA, CDR2 FQGNSA. The CDR3 consists of 16 residues. V lost 1 base, J lost 0 bases, and 12 bases lay in between. Into CD45RA+ naive and CD45RA-negative memory subsets, the CD4+ cells were split. The chain has TRBV7-2 and TRBJ2-5; D perhaps matches TRBD2 (5 bases). This receptor was taken from a man between 18 and 35 years old in good health. Material: naive CD4+ T cells sorted from blood. Sample subset: CD45RA+ positively selected. CDR3 region: CASSLDGVGDQETQYF. CDR3 coding DNA: TGTGCCAGCAGCTTAGACGGGGTCGGGGACCAAGAGACCCAGTACTTC. Supplemented by reference TRBV7-2 and TRBJ2-5, the full variable domain reads GAGVSQSPSNKVTEKGKDVELRCDPISGHTALYWYRQSLGQGLEFLIYFQGNSAPDKSGLPSDRFSAERTGGSVSTLTIQRTQQEDSAVYLCASSLDGVGDQETQYFGPGTRLLVL.